This is a list of T cell receptor beta chains from one sample in a study of follicular helper T cells after annual influenza vaccination. TCRdb's copy holds only in-frame clones and misses some; the assay was immunoSEQ multiplex PCR. Of thousands of clones in the sample, 85% were seen once. Sequences were derived from CXCR5+ CD38- circulating T follicular helper cells from blood, sampled on the day of influenza vaccination. The origin of the receptors is an adult who received the influenza vaccine. CDR3s include the opening cysteine and the closing phenylalanine or tryptophan. A D gene is named only where the DNA matches it firmly. Clone size appears in some rows only: once, few, many, or a class for an expanded clone.

v_gene,d_gene,abundance,j_gene,CDR3aa,CDR3nt
TRBV11-2,-,few,TRBJ2-7,CASSWTADEQYF,TGTGCCAGCAGCTGGACTGCGGACGAGCAGTACTTC
TRBV19,TRBD2,-,TRBJ2-3,CASSIKGLAGKDTQYF,TGTGCCAGTAGTATCAAGGGACTAGCGGGGAAAGATACGCAGTATTTT
TRBV18,TRBD1,-,TRBJ1-1,CASSLKGQAGTEAFF,TGTGCCAGCTCACTGAAGGGACAGGCGGGGACTGAAGCTTTCTTT
TRBV28,TRBD2,few,TRBJ2-7,CASRLAGTYSYEQYF,TGTGCCAGCAGATTAGCGGGAACCTACTCCTACGAGCAGTACTTC
TRBV7-9,-,once,TRBJ2-2,CASSRGGELFF,TGTGCCAGCAGCCGAGGCGGGGAGCTGTTTTTT
TRBV19,TRBD1,-,TRBJ1-1,CASSDRGGTEAFF,TGTGCCAGTAGTGACAGGGGGGGAACTGAAGCTTTCTTT
TRBV7-2,-,-,TRBJ1-2,CASSFRGRAGSHYGYTF,TGTGCCAGCAGCTTTAGGGGGAGGGCAGGGAGTCACTATGGCTACACCTTC
TRBV21-1,-,-,TRBJ2-3,CASSNFPGGTDTQYF,TGTGCCAGCAGCAATTTTCCGGGGGGCACAGATACGCAGTATTTT
TRBV28,TRBD1,few,TRBJ2-7,CASSQPGQGLNEQYF,TGTGCCAGCAGTCAACCGGGACAGGGGTTGAACGAGCAGTACTTC
TRBV7-6,-,-,TRBJ2-7,CASSFVGSGEQYF,TGTGCCAGCAGCTTTGTGGGGTCTGGGGAGCAGTACTTC
TRBV28,-,few,TRBJ2-1,CASSLLGAGGPNNEQFF,TGTGCCAGCAGTCTGCTAGGGGCGGGTGGGCCAAACAATGAGCAGTTCTTC
TRBV19,-,-,TRBJ2-2,CASKKTGELFF,TGTGCCAGTAAGAAAACCGGGGAGCTGTTTTTT
TRBV6-1,-,-,TRBJ1-1,CASRGRNPANTEAFF,TGTGCCAGCAGGGGGAGGAACCCCGCGAACACTGAAGCTTTCTTT
TRBV5-1,TRBD2,-,TRBJ2-5,CASSLGTSGDSETQYF,TGCGCCAGCAGCTTGGGCACTAGCGGGGATAGCGAGACCCAGTACTTC
TRBV9,-,-,TRBJ2-5,CASSVDARQETQYF,TGTGCCAGCAGCGTAGACGCACGTCAAGAGACCCAGTACTTC
TRBV4-1,-,-,TRBJ1-5,CASSQDPRGQPQHF,TGCGCCAGCAGCCAAGATCCTCGAGGTCAGCCCCAGCATTTT
TRBV19,TRBD1,-,TRBJ1-2,CASSLDREDYGYTF,TGTGCCAGTAGTTTGGACAGGGAGGACTATGGCTACACCTTC
TRBV6-4,TRBD2,-,TRBJ2-1,CASSDPGTSGMNNEQFF,TGTGCCAGCAGTGACCCCGGGACTAGCGGGATGAACAATGAGCAGTTCTTC
TRBV28,-,-,TRBJ2-3,CASSSPASTDTQYF,TGTGCCAGCAGTTCCCCCGCGAGCACAGATACGCAGTATTTT
TRBV30,-,-,TRBJ2-4,CAWRALGAKNIQYF,TGTGCCTGGAGGGCCCTTGGGGCCAAAAACATTCAGTACTTC
TRBV6-1,-,-,TRBJ2-5,CASSETRETQYF,TGTGCCAGCAGTGAAACCCGGGAGACCCAGTACTTC
TRBV12-2,-,-,TRBJ2-1,CASRPRLTSGNNEQFF,TGTGCAAGTCGCCCCCGGCTAACTAGCGGGAACAATGAGCAGTTCTTC
TRBV30,TRBD1,-,TRBJ2-2,CAWTGTGATGELFF,TGTGCCTGGACCGGGACAGGGGCCACCGGGGAGCTGTTTTTT
TRBV27,-,-,TRBJ2-7,CASSSQGLRHEQYF,TGTGCCAGCAGTTCACAGGGCCTTCGCCACGAGCAGTACTTC
TRBV6-1,-,-,TRBJ2-3,CASTLAASTDTQYF,TGTGCCAGCACCTTAGCGGCTAGCACAGATACGCAGTATTTT
TRBV5-4,TRBD1,few,TRBJ2-1,CASSKTGQGAPNEQFF,TGTGCCAGCAGCAAGACCGGACAGGGGGCGCCGAATGAGCAGTTCTTC
TRBV14,TRBD2,once,TRBJ2-7,CASSQEFATSVDEQYF,TGTGCCAGCAGCCAAGAATTCGCGACTAGCGTCGACGAGCAGTACTTC
TRBV7-7,-,-,TRBJ2-3,CASSLGVAATDTQYF,TGTGCCAGCAGCTTAGGTGTGGCGGCAACAGATACGCAGTATTTT
TRBV27,TRBD2,-,TRBJ2-1,CASSLRAGGGGKNEQFF,TGTGCCAGCAGTTTGCGAGCGGGAGGGGGGGGAAAAAATGAGCAGTTCTTC
TRBV7-9,-,few,TRBJ2-7,CASSSTSSSYEQYF,TGTGCCAGCAGCTCTACTTCAAGCTCCTACGAGCAGTACTTC
TRBV7-2,TRBD2,-,TRBJ2-3,CASSLGTSGYTQYF,TGTGCCAGCAGCTTAGGGACTAGCGGATATACGCAGTATTTT
TRBV10-3,-,-,TRBJ1-2,CAISESQFGYTF,TGTGCCATCAGTGAGTCGCAGTTTGGCTACACCTTC
TRBV25-1,TRBD1,-,TRBJ2-5,CASSEGQGARETQYF,TGTGCCAGCAGTGAAGGCCAGGGGGCGCGGGAGACCCAGTACTTC
TRBV7-2,TRBD2,-,TRBJ2-7,CASSLIDSGSLAYEQYF,TGTGCCAGCAGCTTAATAGATAGCGGGAGCTTAGCCTACGAGCAGTACTTC
TRBV5-1,-,-,TRBJ2-2,CASSLGLNTGELFF,TGCGCCAGCAGCTTGGGCTTAAACACCGGGGAGCTGTTTTTT
TRBV5-8,TRBD2,-,TRBJ2-3,CASSPGGLAGTDTQYF,TGTGCCAGCAGCCCAGGGGGACTAGCGGGAACAGATACGCAGTATTTT
TRBV4-1,-,-,TRBJ1-1,CASSQDRRPGLGTEAFF,TGCGCCAGCAGCCAAGATAGGAGGCCGGGGCTAGGAACTGAAGCTTTCTTT
TRBV6-4,TRBD2,-,TRBJ2-1,CASSPQSGLAGGEQFF,TGTGCCAGCAGTCCTCAATCGGGGCTAGCGGGAGGTGAGCAGTTCTTC
TRBV5-4,-,-,TRBJ2-3,CASSLGTASTDTQYF,TGTGCCAGCAGCTTGGGGACAGCTAGCACAGATACGCAGTATTTT
TRBV2,TRBD2,-,TRBJ2-1,CASSPPSGSHDEQFF,TGTGCCAGCAGTCCGCCTAGCGGGAGTCATGATGAGCAGTTCTTC
TRBV5-1,-,-,TRBJ2-1,CASSFSSSSYNEQFF,TGCGCCAGCAGCTTTAGCTCTAGCTCCTACAATGAGCAGTTCTTC
TRBV7-3,TRBD2,-,TRBJ2-7,CASSPAGLAGEEQYF,TGTGCCAGCAGTCCCGCCGGACTAGCGGGAGAAGAGCAGTACTTC
TRBV11-1,TRBD2,-,TRBJ2-7,CASSSGSSYEQYF,TGTGCCAGCAGTAGCGGGAGCTCCTACGAGCAGTACTTC
TRBV4-3,TRBD2,-,TRBJ2-7,CASSRTSRTGEQYF,TGCGCCAGCAGCCGGACTAGTAGAACGGGCGAGCAGTACTTC
TRBV5-1,TRBD1,-,TRBJ2-1,CASSLPGTGDEQFF,TGCGCCAGCAGCTTGCCTGGGACAGGCGATGAGCAGTTCTTC
TRBV18,-,once,TRBJ1-1,CASSPRGAVSEAFF,TGTGCCAGCTCACCAAGGGGCGCGGTCTCTGAAGCTTTCTTT
TRBV7-2,TRBD2,-,TRBJ2-1,CASNPGLAGFRQFF,TGTGCCAGCAACCCGGGACTAGCGGGATTTAGGCAGTTCTTC
TRBV2,TRBD1,few,TRBJ2-7,CASSGRQGGYEQYF,TGTGCCAGCAGCGGACGACAGGGGGGCTACGAGCAGTACTTC
TRBV28,TRBD1,once,TRBJ2-4,CASSRWTGKAAIQYF,TGTGCCAGCAGCCGATGGACAGGGAAGGCGGCCATTCAGTACTTC
TRBV7-9,-,-,TRBJ2-1,CASSLGRSNEQFF,TGTGCCAGCAGCTTGGGCAGGAGTAATGAGCAGTTCTTC
TRBV9,TRBD2,-,TRBJ2-3,CASSNSGRAATDTQYF,TGTGCCAGCAGCAATAGCGGGAGGGCCGCCACAGATACGCAGTATTTT
TRBV30,-,-,TRBJ1-3,CAWSSKTRVGNTIYF,TGTGCCTGGAGCAGCAAGACACGTGTTGGAAACACCATATATTTT
TRBV29-1,TRBD1,-,TRBJ1-5,CSVGGQTDSNQPQHF,TGCAGCGTGGGGGGACAGACCGATAGCAATCAGCCCCAGCATTTT
TRBV11-2,TRBD2,-,TRBJ2-1,CASSLGLAGGSVNEQFF,TGTGCCAGCAGCTTGGGACTAGCGGGAGGTTCCGTCAATGAGCAGTTCTTC
TRBV11-3,TRBD2,-,TRBJ2-1,CASSSGLAGDYNEQFF,TGTGCCAGCAGCTCAGGACTAGCGGGAGACTACAATGAGCAGTTCTTC